This entry describes one T cell receptor beta chain. The target antigen is unknown. The data were taken from a study of cytomegalovirus exposure and HLA in healthy donors. About the research overall: A prior study identified approximately 120 million unique TCR beta sequences from some 200 million T cells. Study outcomes and limitations: For most TCR beta V segments, an earlier analysis put the productive rate at about 87% or about 30% of the time. Later analysis identified a missense DCLRE1C variant that was linked to TCR beta V- and J-gene trimming. Researchers catalogued about 150 TCR beta chains as cytomegalovirus-associated.

A multiplex PCR was run with 60 Vbeta primers and 13 Jbeta primers. Repertoires were generated with immunoSEQ multiplex PCR, while TCRdb's copy carries only in-frame clones and drops some. Seen here are around 200,000 clones, 85% observed once, and the top ten hold 2.3%. The germline CDR1 and CDR2 sequences are SGHRS and YFSETQ. With V trimmed by 4 bases and J by 6 bases, 6 bases remained unmatched. The length of the CDR3 is 14 residues. Material: PBMCs. This receptor was taken from a woman aged 45-65 years in good health and CMV-seronegative. The V call is TRBV5-1, the J call TRBJ2-7; 11 positions match TRBD1. CDR3 bases: TGCGCCAGCAGCCCCGGGACAGGGGGGGCCGAGCAGTACTTC. Translation: CASSPGTGGAEQYF.